These 2 T cell receptor beta chains originate from one sample sequenced in a study of shared clonotypes between healthy human individuals. Clones were sequenced by immunoSEQ multiplex PCR, and TCRdb holds only the in-frame ones, with some missing. Of around 330,000 clones listed, about 74% are singletons. Input material: memory CD4+ T cells sorted from blood. Documented subset: CD45RA-negative fraction. The receptors shown here come from a man aged 30 to 39 in good health.

The chain links TRBV27 to TRBJ2-7; 9 bases are shared with TRBD1. Germline values: CDR1 MNHEY, CDR2 SMNVEV (reference sequence). CDR3 size: 19 residues. V lost 5 bases and J lost 4; bases outside the gene matches: 21. CDR3 amino acids: CASSPMIGDRGLFGYEQYF. DNA for the CDR3: TGTGCCAGCAGTCCAATGATTGGCGACAGGGGGTTATTTGGGTACGAGCAGTACTTC.

This chain joins TRBV25-1 and TRBJ1-3; a weak D match, TRBD1 (5 bases). The CDR3 length is 14 residues. With 2 bases removed from V and 2 bases from J, the gap between germline ends came to 7 bases. Germline lookup yields CDR1 MGHDK and CDR2 SYGVNS. The CDR3 loop reads CASSEGRAGNTIYF. The CDR3 nucleotides read TGTGCCAGCAGTGAAGGCAGGGCTGGAAACACCATATATTTT.